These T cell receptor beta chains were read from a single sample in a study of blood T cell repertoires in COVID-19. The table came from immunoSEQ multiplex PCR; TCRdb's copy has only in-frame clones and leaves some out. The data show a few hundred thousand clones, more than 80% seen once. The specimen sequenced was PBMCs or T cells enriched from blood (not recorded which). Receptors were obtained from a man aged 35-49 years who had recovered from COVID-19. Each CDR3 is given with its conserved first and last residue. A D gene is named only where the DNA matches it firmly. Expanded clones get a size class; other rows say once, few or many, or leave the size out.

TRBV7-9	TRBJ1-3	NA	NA	TGTGCCAGCAGCCGGAGGGACACCATATATTTT	CASSRRDTIYF
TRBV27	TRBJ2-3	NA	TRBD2	TGTGCCAGCAGTTTATCCGCCGTGGGGACTACCCACCTCTACACAGATACGCAGTATTTT	CASSLSAVGTTHLYTDTQYF
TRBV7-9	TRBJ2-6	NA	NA	TGTGCCAGCAGCGAGTCGAGGTGGTACGGAAAGGCTGGGGCCAACGTCCTGACTTTC	CASSESRWYGKAGANVLTF
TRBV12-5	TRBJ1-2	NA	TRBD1	TGTGCTAGTGGTTTCGAGGGGGGACAGGATGGCTACACCTTC	CASGFEGGQDGYTF
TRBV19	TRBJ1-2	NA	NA	TGTGCCAGTAGCCCCGGGGCGGGGGCAGGAGGCTACACCTTC	CASSPGAGAGGYTF
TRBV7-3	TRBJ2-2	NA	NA	TGTGCCAGCAGCTTAGGCAGGGCGCACACCGGGGAGCTGTTTTTT	CASSLGRAHTGELFF
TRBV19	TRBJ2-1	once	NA	TGTGCCAGTAGGCGCACCGGGACTCCACAGGGGTACAATGAGCAGTTCTTC	CASRRTGTPQGYNEQFF
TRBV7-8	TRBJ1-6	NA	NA	TGTGCCAGCAGCTCGCCTACTAGCTCCTATAATTCACCCCTCCACTTT	CASSSPTSSYNSPLHF
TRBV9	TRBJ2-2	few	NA	TGTGCCAGCCTACAGGAGTTCACCGGGGAGCTGTTTTTT	CASLQEFTGELFF
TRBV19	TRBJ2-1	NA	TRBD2	TGTGCCAGTAGTGGCTATGGGACTAGCGGGAGCTACAATGAGCAGTTCTTC	CASSGYGTSGSYNEQFF
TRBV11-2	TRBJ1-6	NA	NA	TGTGCCAGCAGCTTAGATTTTCCAGGGTTCGGAAATTCACCCCTCCACTTT	CASSLDFPGFGNSPLHF
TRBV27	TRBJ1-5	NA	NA	TGTGCCAGTAGAGGGATTCAGGGAGGAGGTCAGCCCCAGCATTTT	CASRGIQGGGQPQHF
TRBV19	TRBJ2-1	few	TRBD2	TGTGCCAGTAGTGGGAGGGCGGCATGGGAGCAGTTCTTC	CASSGRAAWEQFF
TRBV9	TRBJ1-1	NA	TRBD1	TGTGCCAGCAGCGTAGGGGTGACAGGGGGTGAGGCTTTCTTT	CASSVGVTGGEAFF
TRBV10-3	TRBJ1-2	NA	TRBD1	TGTGCCATCAGAGGGGACAGGGGGCCCCCTAACTATGGCTACACCTTC	CAIRGDRGPPNYGYTF
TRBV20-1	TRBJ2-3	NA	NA	TGCAGTGCTAGTCGGGGGAGCAGACTTAACACAGATACGCAGTATTTT	CSASRGSRLNTDTQYF
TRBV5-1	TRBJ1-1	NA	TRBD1	TGCGCCAGCAGCTTGCAGTTAGAACAGGGGCAGGCTTTCTTT	CASSLQLEQGQAFF
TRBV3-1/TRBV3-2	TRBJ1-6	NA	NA	TGTGCCAGCAGCCTTCTTCTGCGGGCAGTTGCTTCACCCCTCCACTTT	CASSLLLRAVASPLHF
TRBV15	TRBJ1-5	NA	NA	TGTGCCACCAGCAGGTCTCGGTGGCAGGATAGCAATCAGCCCCAGCATTTT	CATSRSRWQDSNQPQHF
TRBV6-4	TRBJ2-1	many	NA	TGTGCCAGCAGTGACTCGGGGGCGGGAGACAACAATGAGCAGTTCTTC	CASSDSGAGDNNEQFF
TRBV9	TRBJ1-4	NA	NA	TGTGCCAGCAGCGTGGCCAATGAAGAAAAACTGTTTTTT	CASSVANEEKLFF
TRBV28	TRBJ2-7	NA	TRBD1	TGTGCCAGCAGTTTAGAGGACAGGGTAGGGTACGAGCAGTACTTC	CASSLEDRVGYEQYF
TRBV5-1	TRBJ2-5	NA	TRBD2	TGCGCCAGCGAAATCCTAGCGGGAGGAGGAGAGACCCAGTACTTC	CASEILAGGGETQYF
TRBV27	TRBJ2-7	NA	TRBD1	TGTGCCAGCAGTACAGGGGCCGGGCACGAGCAGTACTTC	CASSTGAGHEQYF
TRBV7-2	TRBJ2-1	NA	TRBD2	TGTGCCAGCAGCCCAGGGACTAGCGGGAGGTACAATGAGCAGTTCTTC	CASSPGTSGRYNEQFF
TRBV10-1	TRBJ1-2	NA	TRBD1	TGCGCCAGCAGTGAGTCTCCGGGACAGGGCGACTATGGCTACACCTTC	CASSESPGQGDYGYTF
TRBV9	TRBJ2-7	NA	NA	TGTGCCAGCAGCGTAGGTGCGGACTCCTCCTCGGTGCAGTACTTC	CASSVGADSSSVQYF
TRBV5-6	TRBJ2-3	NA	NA	TGTGCCAGCAGCGGACTACGGGACGGCACAGATACGCAGTATTTT	CASSGLRDGTDTQYF
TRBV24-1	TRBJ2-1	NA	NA	TGTGCCACCAGTGATAGGGGACACTCCCCGAGGGACAATGAGCAGTTCTTC	CATSDRGHSPRDNEQFF
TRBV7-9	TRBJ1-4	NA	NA	TGTGCCAGCAGCTTAGACGGACAAGCAAATGAAAAACTGTTTTTT	CASSLDGQANEKLFF
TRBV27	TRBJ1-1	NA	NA	TGTGCCAGCAGTTTCAGTGGAGGGAACACTGAAGCTTTCTTT	CASSFSGGNTEAFF
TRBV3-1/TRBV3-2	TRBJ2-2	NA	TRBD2	TGTGCCAGCAGCCCCCGGACTAGCGGGAGGGAGCTGTTTTTT	CASSPRTSGRELFF